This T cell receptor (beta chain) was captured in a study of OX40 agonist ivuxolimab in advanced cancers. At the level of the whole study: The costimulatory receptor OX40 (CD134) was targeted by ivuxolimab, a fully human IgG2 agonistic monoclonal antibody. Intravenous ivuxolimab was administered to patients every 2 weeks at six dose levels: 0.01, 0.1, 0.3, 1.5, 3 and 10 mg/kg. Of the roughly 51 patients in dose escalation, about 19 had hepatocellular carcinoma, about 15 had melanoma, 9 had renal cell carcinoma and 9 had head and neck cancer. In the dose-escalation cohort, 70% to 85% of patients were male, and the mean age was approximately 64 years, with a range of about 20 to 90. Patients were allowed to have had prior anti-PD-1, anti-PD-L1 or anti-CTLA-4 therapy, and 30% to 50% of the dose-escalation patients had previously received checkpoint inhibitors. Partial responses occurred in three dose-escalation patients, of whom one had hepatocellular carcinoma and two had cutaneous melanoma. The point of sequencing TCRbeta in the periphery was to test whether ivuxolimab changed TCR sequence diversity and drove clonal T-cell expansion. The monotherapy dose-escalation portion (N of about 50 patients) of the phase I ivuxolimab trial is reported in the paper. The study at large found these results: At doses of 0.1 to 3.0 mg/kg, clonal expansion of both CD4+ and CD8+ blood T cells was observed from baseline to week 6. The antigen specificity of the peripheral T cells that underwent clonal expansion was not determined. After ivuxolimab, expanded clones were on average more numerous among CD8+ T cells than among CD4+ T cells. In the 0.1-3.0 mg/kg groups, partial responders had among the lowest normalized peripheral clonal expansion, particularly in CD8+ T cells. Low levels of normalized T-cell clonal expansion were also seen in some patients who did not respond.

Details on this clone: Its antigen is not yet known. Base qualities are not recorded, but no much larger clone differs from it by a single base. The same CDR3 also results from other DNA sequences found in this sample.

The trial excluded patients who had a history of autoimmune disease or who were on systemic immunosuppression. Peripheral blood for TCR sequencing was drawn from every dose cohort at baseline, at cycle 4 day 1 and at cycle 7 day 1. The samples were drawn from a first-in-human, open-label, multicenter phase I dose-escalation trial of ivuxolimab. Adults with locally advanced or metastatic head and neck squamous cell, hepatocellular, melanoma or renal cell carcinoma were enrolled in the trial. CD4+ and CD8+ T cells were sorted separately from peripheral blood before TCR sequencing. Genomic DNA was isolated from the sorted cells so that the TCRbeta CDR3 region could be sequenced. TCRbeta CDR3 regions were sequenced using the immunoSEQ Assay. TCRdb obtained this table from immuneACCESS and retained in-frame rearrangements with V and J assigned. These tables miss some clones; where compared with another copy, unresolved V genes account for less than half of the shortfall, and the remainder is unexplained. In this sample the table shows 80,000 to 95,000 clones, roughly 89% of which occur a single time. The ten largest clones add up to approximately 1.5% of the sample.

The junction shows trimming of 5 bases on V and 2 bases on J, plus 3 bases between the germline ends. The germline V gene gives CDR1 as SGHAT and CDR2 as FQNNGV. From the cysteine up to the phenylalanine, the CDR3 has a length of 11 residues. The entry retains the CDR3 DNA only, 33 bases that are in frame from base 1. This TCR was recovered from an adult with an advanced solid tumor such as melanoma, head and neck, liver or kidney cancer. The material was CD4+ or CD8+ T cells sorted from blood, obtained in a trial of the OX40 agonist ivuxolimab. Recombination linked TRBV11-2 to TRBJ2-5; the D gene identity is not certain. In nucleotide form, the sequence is TGTGCCAGCAGCCTACAAGAGACCCAGTACTTC. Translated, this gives CASSLQETQYF.